This T cell receptor beta chain was found in a study of vaccination and CD4 T cells after COVID-19. Across the study: The cells in question were stimulated using overlapping spike peptides derived from SARS-CoV-2, HCoV-NL63, HCoV-OC43 and HCoV-229E. No peptide, an HIV-1 Nef pool, or a CEFX pool was what each control culture received.

Documented treatment: roughly ten-day PBMC culture with coronavirus spike peptide pools or control peptides (ViraFEST assay). Concerning this clonotype itself: The antigen is undetermined.

Once obtained from cultured CD4+ T cells, the DNA was sequenced using the Oncomine TCR Beta short-read assay. Genomic DNA was taken out of cultured CD4+ T cells by extraction. A single record per CDR3 protein comes from TCRdb applying MiXCR to the PCR reads. This sample has some 8,700 distinct CDR3 sequences, with about half found just once. The germline CDR1 and CDR2 sequences are SGHNT and YYREEE (reference sequence). Trimming took off 3 bases at V and 8 bases at J, with 12 bases between the two ends. The CDR3 sequence is 13 residues long. Study-wide results and caveats: SARS-CoV-2-reactive clonotypes rose nonsignificantly, with the median going from 21 to 38.

The chain links TRBV5-4 to TRBJ2-1; TRBD2 is a possible D gene (5 bases). Material: CD4+ T cells from blood, cultured in vitro. The receptor was isolated from a human donor who had recovered from COVID-19. The CDR3 DNA is TGTGCCAGCAGCTCCGTAGCGCTCCATGAGCAGTTCTTC. It translates to CASSSVALHEQFF.